The T cell receptor beta chain under discussion was sequenced for a study of blood T cells in healthy people across ages. Study-wide findings and caveats: Shifts in expanded clonotypes may have been confounded by donor CMV status, which was unknown. Conclusively comparing naive with antigen-experienced cells was impossible with unsorted PBMCs. Both higher diversity and more naive CD4+ cells marked long-lived donors when set against aged donors. Age brought a roughly linear fall in TCR beta diversity measured per million T cells.

Germline assignment: CDR1 ENHRY and CDR2 SYGVKD. The CDR3 totals 15 residues. Trimming stripped 6 bases from V and 2 bases from J, with 17 bases between. This clonotype has a count of ten or more. Its antigen is undetermined. Primers used in a second PCR of roughly 6 to 11 cycles were a sample-barcoded 5' primer and a J-beta primer mix. TCRdb used MiXCR to reprocess the 5' RACE reads, holding one entry per CDR3 protein. Of under 850,000 distinct CDR3 sequences in the sample, roughly 40% were seen once. The clonotype was recovered from a man younger than 35 in good health. The chain employs TRBV10-3 and TRBJ2-7; a possible D gene is TRBD1 (6 bases). The sample taken for sequencing was blood. The CDR3 region is CAIREEKTGPYEQYF. DNA of the CDR3: TGTGCCATCAGAGAGGAGAAGACAGGTCCCTACGAGCAGTACTTC.